The 21 T cell receptor beta chains below all came from one sample that was sequenced in a study of regulatory T cells in long-lasting Graves disease. The time point is: newly diagnosed GD, antithyroid drugs for less than 3 months. Preparation of the TCR library used RNA extracted from PBMCs. iRepertoire HTBI primers and Arm-PCR of CDR3 regions built TCR beta libraries. TCRdb re-derived calls from the multiplex PCR reads in MiXCR, one entry per CDR3 protein. Here the sample spans about 610,000 distinct CDR3 sequences, around 15% being singletons. Another study also made use of these data, one on T cells in Graves' hyperthyroidism and ophthalmopathy.

Sample: peripheral blood mononuclear cells (PBMCs), taken at new diagnosis, from a patient treated with antithyroid drugs. The receptors here all came from a man between 18 and 35 years old with Graves disease.

This clonotype has at least ten counts. V usage is TRBV12-3 or TRBV12-4 and J usage is TRBJ1-2; 7 bases map to TRBD1. V lost 6 bases, J lost 4 bases, and 8 bases stayed unmatched. The CDR3 is 14 residues long. The CDR3 reads CASSPTGAGYGYTF. The CDR3 nucleotides are TGTGCCAGCAGCCCTACAGGGGCGGGCTATGGCTACACCTTC.

The count of this clonotype is one. The CDR3 protein is CASSPTQGRETQYF. Written as DNA, the CDR3 is TGTGCCAGCAGCCCAACCCAGGGGCGAGAGACCCAGTACTTC. This chain links TRBV27 with TRBJ2-5, with TRBD1 as a possible D gene (6 bases). V was cut by 6 bases and J by 4 bases, with 15 bases left in between. CDR3 length: 14 amino acids. Germline V CDR1 and CDR2: MNHEY, SMNVEV (reference sequence).

This clonotype has more than one count but fewer than ten. The chain uses TRBV6-1 and TRBJ1-4, with 8 bases matching TRBD1. In germline, CDR1 is MNHNS, CDR2 SASEGT. With 8 bases clipped from V and 4 bases from J, the junction kept 9 bases outside the gene matches. The CDR3 covers 15 residues. CDR3 DNA: TGTGCCAGCGCCCGAGGGGACAGGTATAATGAAAAACTGTTTTTT. This codes for CASARGDRYNEKLFF.

This clonotype has ten or more counts. This rearrangement joins TRBV2 to TRBJ1-1; a weak D match, TRBD1 (5 bases). The CDR3 length is 13 residues. Germline V gene sequence: CDR1 SNHLY, CDR2 FYNNEI. Trimming cost V 7 bases and J 1 base, with 10 bases left between them. CDR3 protein: CASNRGRNTEAFF. The CDR3 DNA reads TGTGCCAGCAACCGGGGACGGAACACTGAAGCTTTCTTT.

This clonotype was seen ten or more times. The chain carries TRBV30 and TRBJ1-5; weak D call: TRBD1 (6 bases). Germline CDR1 GTSNPN, CDR2 SVGIG (reference sequence). V dropped 2 bases and J dropped 6 bases, with 23 bases sitting between them. The CDR3 is 17 amino acids. The CDR3 DNA sequence: TGTGCCTGGAGTCGAAGAAACATGGACAGAGTTGGTCAGCCCCAGCATTTT. It specifies CAWSRRNMDRVGQPQHF.

This clonotype was recorded only once. The gene calls are TRBV30 and TRBJ2-6; D not certain. Deletions cut 2 bases from V and 0 bases from J, with 20 bases between. Germline CDR1 reads GTSNPN; CDR2 reads SVGIG (reference sequence). The CDR3 consists of 19 residues. The CDR3 sequence: CAWSPGMRPSPSGANVLTF. CDR3 coding DNA: TGTGCCTGGAGTCCCGGAATGAGGCCTTCCCCCTCTGGGGCCAACGTCCTGACTTTC.

This clonotype was detected ten times or more. The chain links TRBV28 to TRBJ1-5, with D possibly matching TRBD1 (6 bases). The CDR3 spans 12 residues. Trimming removed 10 bases from V and 6 bases from J, with 13 bases in between. Germline CDR1 reads MDHEN; CDR2 reads SYDVKM. CDR3 in DNA: TGTGCCACCACTACAGGGAGTCAGCCCCAGCATTTT. Residues: CATTTGSQPQHF.

This clonotype has more than one count but fewer than ten. The CDR3 reads CASSRLAETAGELFF. The CDR3 nucleotides are TGCGCCAGCAGTCGACTAGCGGAGACCGCCGGGGAGCTGTTTTTT. The chain employs TRBV10-2 and TRBJ2-2, with 9 positions matching TRBD2. This CDR3 has 15 amino acids. Germline assignment: CDR1 WSHSY and CDR2 SAAADI. The V and J ends lost 5 bases and 6 bases, in that order; junction bases with no gene match: 7.

In this sample, this clonotype turned up many times. The chain is built from TRBV5-4 and TRBJ1-6; D possibly corresponds to TRBD1 (5 bases). This CDR3 spans 14 amino acids. Germline values: CDR1 SGHNT, CDR2 YYREEE (reference sequence). V gave up 4 bases and J gave up 9 bases, with 14 bases separating them. In DNA form, the CDR3 reads TGTGCCAGCAGCCCTCGGGGGGATGGTTCACCCCTCCACTTT. Translation gives CASSPRGDGSPLHF.

At least ten counts were recorded for this clonotype. The chain is built from TRBV30 and TRBJ2-2; tentative D call: TRBD1 (6 bases). Trimming took off 0 bases at V and 2 bases at J, with 10 bases between the two ends. The germline gives CDR1 GTSNPN, CDR2 SVGIG (reference sequence). The CDR3 contains 15 residues. CDR3 in amino acids: CAWSVGATNTGELFF. Written as DNA, the CDR3 is TGTGCCTGGAGTGTGGGGGCGACAAACACCGGGGAGCTGTTTTTT.

This clonotype was seen only once. Given a much more abundant clone one base away, this may be a read error. The chain recombines TRBV6-2 or TRBV6-3 with TRBJ2-3; perhaps D is TRBD1 or TRBD2 (7 bases each). Germline lookup yields CDR1 MNHEY and CDR2 SVGEGT. Trimming cost V 2 bases and J 14 bases, with 11 bases left between them. There are 11 residues in the CDR3. CDR3 nucleotides: TGTGCCAGCAGTTACAGCGGGGACAGGTATTTT. Its translation: CASSYSGDRYF.

This clonotype was seen many times. The chain couples TRBV5-1 to TRBJ2-1; no definite D call. The germline V gene has CDR1 SGHRS and CDR2 YFSETQ. The CDR3 is made up of 13 amino acids. V was trimmed by 0 bases and J by 5 bases, leaving 6 bases between them. The CDR3 DNA sequence: TGCGCCAGCAGCTTGGCCTCTAACAATGAGCAGTTCTTC. This gives the protein CASSLASNNEQFF.

This clonotype was seen only a few times. The chain is built from TRBV11-2 and TRBJ1-6; D is perhaps TRBD1 (5 bases). Germline assignment: CDR1 SGHAT and CDR2 FQNNGV. The CDR3 is made up of 13 amino acids. V lost 6 bases, J lost 10 bases, and 13 bases lay in between. This chain's CDR3 is CASSQGEGSPLHF. The CDR3 coding sequence is TGTGCCAGCAGTCAAGGGGAGGGGTCACCCCTCCACTTT.

This clonotype was counted a few times. The chain carries TRBV7-9 and TRBJ1-2, with 9 bases lining up with TRBD1. Trimming at V came to 5 bases and at J to 5 bases, leaving 9 bases not matched to a gene. Germline CDR1 reads SEHNR; CDR2 reads FQNEAQ (reference sequence). CDR3 length: 15 amino acids. The CDR3 DNA reads TGTGCCAGCAGCAGAGGACAGGGGTTTTTATATGGCTACACCTTC. Protein sequence: CASSRGQGFLYGYTF.

This clonotype has only one observation. The chain is built from TRBV5-1 and TRBJ2-5; tentatively, D is TRBD2 (6 bases). Trimming cost V 3 bases and J 1 base, with 16 bases left between them. The CDR3 runs 16 residues. Per the germline V gene, CDR1 is SGHRS and CDR2 is YFSETQ. DNA for the CDR3: TGCGCCAGCAGCTCCACTGAGGACTACGCCCAAGAGACCCAGTACTTC. Residues: CASSSTEDYAQETQYF.

This clonotype was seen a few times. V is TRBV6-2 or TRBV6-3 and J is TRBJ2-3, with 11 bases identical to TRBD2. This CDR3 spans 14 amino acids. The junction had 5 bases not matched to a gene; V was cut back by 8 bases and J by 4 bases. Germline assignment: CDR1 MNHEY and CDR2 SVGEGT. CDR3: CASELAGVPDTQYF. CDR3 nucleotide sequence: TGTGCCAGCGAACTAGCGGGAGTGCCAGATACGCAGTATTTT.

Worth noting for this clonotype: A read error may produce the germline difference seen at one junction end. The genes are TRBV6-1 and TRBJ1-1, with 9 nucleotides matching TRBD1. Per the germline V gene, CDR1 is MNHNS and CDR2 is SASEGT. The CDR3 length is 14 residues. The CDR3 nucleotides read TGTGCCAGCACGCCGGGACAGGGCGTCACTGAAGCTTCCTTT. Its translation is CASTPGQGVTEASF.

The chain employs TRBV9 and TRBJ1-2, with D possibly matching TRBD1 (6 bases). Germline V gene sequence: CDR1 SGDLS, CDR2 YYNGEE. V lost 7 bases, J lost 4 bases, and 20 bases lay in between. CDR3 size: 15 residues. Written as DNA, the CDR3 is TGTGCCAGCGGGGGCGGTCAGGGAAAAGGCTATGGCTACACCTTC. Its translation is CASGGGQGKGYGYTF.

This chain connects TRBV30 to TRBJ1-5; 7 nucleotides match TRBD1. Trimming at V came to 1 base and at J to 4 bases, leaving 10 bases not matched to a gene. CDR1 and CDR2 from the germline V gene are GTSNPN and SVGIG (reference sequence). The CDR3 sequence is 16 residues long. The CDR3 bases are TGTGCCTGGAGTGAATCGGCAGGGGGGTTAAATCAGCCCCAGCATTTT. Translated, it gives CAWSESAGGLNQPQHF. The whole variable domain, remainder taken from reference TRBV30 and TRBJ1-5, is SQTIHQWPATLVQPVGSPLSLECTVEGTSNPNLYWYRQAAGRGLQLLFYSVGIGQISSEVPQNLSASRPQDRQFILSSKKLLLSDSGFYLCAWSESAGGLNQPQHFGDGTRLSIL.

The rearrangement uses TRBV11-2 and TRBJ2-2, with D unclear. The V gene's germline CDR1 is SGHAT and CDR2 FQNNGV. This CDR3 is 14 amino acids long. Between the trimmed V and J ends, which lost 10 bases and 1 base, there was a span of 13 bases. This CDR3 reads CATSPDRNTGELFF. DNA for the CDR3: TGTGCCACCAGTCCAGATAGGAACACCGGGGAGCTGTTTTTT.

The J gene is TRBJ2-7, the V gene TRBV20-1; a possible D gene is TRBD1 (6 bases). The CDR3 consists of 14 residues. V lost 1 base to trimming and J lost 2 bases, with 12 bases between them. The germline CDR1 and CDR2 sequences are DFQATT and SNEGSKA (reference sequence). CDR3 sequence (DNA): TGCAGTGCTAGAGCCAGGGGACGGCCCTACGAGCAGTACTTC. Protein: CSARARGRPYEQYF.